Given below is one T cell receptor (beta chain) in context. What it binds is not known. These data belong to a study of shared clonotypes between healthy human individuals. Assay used: immunoSEQ multiplex PCR; TCRdb lists only in-frame clones, some missing. The data contain 2 million to 3 million clones, 93% of them singletons. Germline CDR1 reads MDHEN; CDR2 reads SYDVKM. The CDR3 extends over 20 amino acids. V was clipped by 3 bases and J by 2 bases, with 29 bases between them. Whole-study results and caveats: Naive subsets tended to show greater estimated richness than memory subsets. How much donors shared clonotypes was expected to be affected by sequencing depth.

This chain joins TRBV28 and TRBJ2-7; a weak D match, TRBD1 (7 bases). The clonotype was recovered from a man younger than 35 in good health. Some clones in this sample may be carry-over from other donors' samples. Material for sequencing was naive CD4+ T cells from PBMCs. Subset meaning: CD45RA+ positively selected. In DNA, the CDR3 is TGTGCCAGCAGTTTTAGGTTCGGGATACAGGGGACTCCCGTTACCTACGAGCAGTACTTC. It encodes CASSFRFGIQGTPVTYEQYF. Drawing the rest from reference TRBV28 and TRBJ2-7, the complete variable domain is DVKVTQSSRYLVKRTGEKVFLECVQDMDHENMFWYRQDPGLGLRLIYFSYDVKMKEKGDIPEGYSVSREKKERFSLILESASTNQTSMYLCASSFRFGIQGTPVTYEQYFGPGTRLTVT.